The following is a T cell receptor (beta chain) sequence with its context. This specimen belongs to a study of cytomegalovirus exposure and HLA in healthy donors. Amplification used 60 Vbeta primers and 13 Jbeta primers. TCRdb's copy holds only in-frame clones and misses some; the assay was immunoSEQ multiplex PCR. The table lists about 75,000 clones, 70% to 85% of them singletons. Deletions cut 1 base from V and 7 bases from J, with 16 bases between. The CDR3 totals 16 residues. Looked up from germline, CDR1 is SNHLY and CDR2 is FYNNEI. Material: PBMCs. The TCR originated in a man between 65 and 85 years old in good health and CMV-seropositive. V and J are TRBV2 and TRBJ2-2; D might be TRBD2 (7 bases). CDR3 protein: CASSEEGGTMSGELFF. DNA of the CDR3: TGTGCCAGCAGTGAAGAGGGGGGGACAATGAGCGGGGAGCTGTTTTTT.